A single sample is the source of the 5 T cell receptor beta chains below, sequenced in a study of blood T cells in healthy people across ages. For the second PCR, which ran for about 6 to 12 cycles, a sample-barcoded 5' primer and a J-beta primer mix were used. TCRdb analysed the 5' RACE reads with MiXCR anew, one entry per CDR3 protein. Of more than 700,000 distinct CDR3 sequences in the sample, around 45% were seen once. Source material: blood. Receptors originate from an elderly man in good health.

The chain uses TRBV29-1 and TRBJ2-1, with 7 nucleotides matching TRBD2. Looked up from germline, CDR1 is SQVTM and CDR2 is ANQGSEA. CDR3 size: 13 residues. J gave up 12 bases and V 0 bases, and 8 bases lay outside the gene matches. CDR3 loop: CSVEESRGVGQFF. CDR3 nucleotide sequence: TGCAGCGTTGAAGAGTCTCGGGGGGTGGGGCAGTTCTTC.

This clonotype appeared once. A much larger clonotype is one base distant, so this may be a read error. The rearrangement joins TRBV12-3 or TRBV12-4 to TRBJ2-5; weak D call: TRBD2 (6 bases). The CDR3 length is 15 residues. In nucleotides, the CDR3 is TGTGCCAGCGGTTTCGGGGGAGGCATCCAAGAGACCCAGTACTTC. Protein sequence: CASGFGGGIQETQYF.

Note on this clonotype: The CDR3 carries no conserved terminal phenylalanine or tryptophan, so it likely arises from a read error. The chain has TRBV15 and TRBJ2-5; D is tentatively TRBD1 or TRBD2 (5 bases each). This CDR3 is built from 15 residues. Germline-derived CDR1 and CDR2 are LNHNV and YYDKDF (reference sequence). V dropped 1 base and J dropped 1 base, with 10 bases sitting between them. CDR3 residues: CATSRVGPGQETQYV. The CDR3 DNA reads as TGTGCCACCAGCAGAGTGGGACCCGGCCAAGAGACCCAGTACGTC.

J is TRBJ2-5 and V is TRBV7-2, with 9 bases that match TRBD2. Trimming removed 1 base from V and 0 bases from J; junction bases left unmatched: 6. CDR1 SGHTA and CDR2 FQGNSA come from the germline V gene. This CDR3 is 17 amino acids long. This CDR3 reads CASSLGAAGGNQETQYF. DNA of the CDR3: TGTGCCAGCAGCTTAGGGGCTGCGGGGGGGAACCAAGAGACCCAGTACTTC.

The chain links TRBV5-1 to TRBJ1-6; D is unresolved. V gave up 2 bases and J gave up 9 bases, with 9 bases separating them. Germline CDR1 and CDR2: SGHRS and YFSETQ. This CDR3 is 13 amino acids long. The CDR3: CASSLRESSPLHF. CDR3 DNA: TGCGCCAGCAGCTTACGTGAAAGTTCACCCCTCCACTTT.